Included here is one T cell receptor (beta chain) sequence, with context. There is no known antigen for this receptor. Per-base quality was not reported, and no clone a single base away is much larger than it. The patients who supplied the archived tumor blocks had received no neoadjuvant therapy before resection. In the preserved-tissue arm of the study, 30 surgical resection samples from more than 20 previously untreated pancreatic ductal adenocarcinoma patients were used. For the resection arm, DNA was extracted from ten 5-micron curls of FFPE tumor adjacent to the multiplex immunohistochemistry slide. The data originate from a study of CXCR4 blockade with PD-1 therapy in pancreatic cancer (dated by TCRdb to between 2018 and 2021). Broadly, across the study: The study analyzed resected pancreatic ductal adenocarcinoma using both multiplex immunohistochemistry and TCRbeta immunosequencing, alongside ex vivo slice culture that tested PD-1 and CXCR4 blockade. Two geographically distinct regions were TCR-sequenced from each of roughly six tumors to assess intratumoral heterogeneity. The full study reports these points: Although tumors showed clonal expansion, with a mean productive clonality of about 0.15 compared with 0.05 to 0.055 in healthy blood, clonality was not correlated with survival. Only TCRbeta chains were sequenced, so true antigen-specificity overlap of convergent dominant clones remained unconfirmed pending paired alpha-beta single-cell sequencing. The frequency of each amino acid clone correlated strongly with the number of distinct nucleotide rearrangements encoding that clone, suggesting convergent selection driven by common tumor antigens.

TCRbeta CDR3 regions were immunosequenced from extracted DNA using the immunoSEQ Assay at Adaptive Biotechnologies. In the authors' own workflow: To measure the absolute abundance of each unique TCRbeta CDR3, the sequences were collapsed and filtered. Clonality was defined as 1 minus Pielou's evenness, computed on productive in-frame rearrangements only. Regional overlap was evaluated by tracking the top 100 nucleotide rearrangements across paired samples, and paired versus unrelated samples were compared using the Morisita index. The immunoSEQ Rearrangement Details tool was used to assess convergence of nucleotide rearrangements onto identical amino acid sequences. The clones in this table, taken by TCRdb from immuneACCESS, are in-frame only. Not every clone is retained; where verified, under half of the shortfall comes from an unresolved V gene, and the cause of the rest is unknown. That table is the source of V, J and clone size, and D and trimming were worked out from the DNA. In all, the sample holds 8,700 or so clones, and roughly 50% of those were seen once. Under 8.5% of the sample is taken by the ten largest.

CDR1 LNHDA and CDR2 SQIVND were looked up in the germline V gene (reference sequence). V is cut by 4 bases and J by 1 base, and the space between the germline ends is 15 bases. Taken from cysteine to phenylalanine, the CDR3 has 16 residues. The DNA shown is the 48-base CDR3, in frame from base 1. Recombination connected TRBV19 to TRBJ2-3; 5 matching bases give a weak D call of TRBD2. Sequenced sample: tumor tissue. The source is a human donor with pancreatic ductal adenocarcinoma. The DNA sequence is as follows: TGTGCCAGTAGTAGTTGGGGAGTCGTGGGCACAGATACGCAGTATTTT. Translation gives CASSSWGVVGTDTQYF.